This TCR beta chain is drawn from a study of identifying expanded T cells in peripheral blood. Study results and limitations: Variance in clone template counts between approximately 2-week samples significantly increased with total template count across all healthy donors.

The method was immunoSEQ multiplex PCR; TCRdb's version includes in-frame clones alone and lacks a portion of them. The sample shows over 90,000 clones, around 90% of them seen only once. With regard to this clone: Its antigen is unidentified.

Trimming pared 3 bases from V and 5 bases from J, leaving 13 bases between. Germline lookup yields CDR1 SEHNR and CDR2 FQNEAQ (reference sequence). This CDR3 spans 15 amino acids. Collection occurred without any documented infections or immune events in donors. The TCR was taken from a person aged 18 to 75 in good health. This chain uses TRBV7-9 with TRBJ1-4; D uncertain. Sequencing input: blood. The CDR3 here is CASSFTEGGNEKLFF. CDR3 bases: TGTGCCAGCAGCTTTACGGAGGGAGGCAATGAAAAACTGTTTTTT.